A single sample gave rise to the 30 T cell receptor beta chains below, sequenced in a study of monozygotic twins with inflammatory bowel disease. After re-calling the 5' RACE reads, TCRdb lists one entry per CDR3 protein, DNA absent. This listing includes under 150,000 distinct CDR3 sequences. The specimen was blood. The receptor source for this set is a human donor with ulcerative colitis or Crohn's disease, or a healthy co-twin of an affected twin (not recorded which).

The V gene is TRBV12-3 or TRBV12-4, the J gene TRBJ2-5; there is no DNA to check the TCRdb D call of TRBD2. The CDR3 consists of 15 residues. CDR3 loop: CASSLGAGTRETQYF.

This rearrangement joins TRBV7-2 to TRBJ2-5; the D call from TCRdb, TRBD1, cannot be confirmed without DNA. Germline loops: CDR1 SGHTA, CDR2 FQGNSA. This CDR3 has 15 residues. The CDR3 sequence: CASSFPDRGQETQYF.

The V and J genes are TRBV6-1 and TRBJ1-4; TCRdb's assignment of TRBD1 cannot be checked, as there is no DNA. CDR3 length equals 17 residues. Germline V gene sequence: CDR1 MNHNS, CDR2 SASEGT. The CDR3 is CASRVQGAGATNEKLFF.

The chain joins TRBV3-1 to TRBJ1-2. CDR1 LGHDT and CDR2 YNNKEL come from the germline V gene (reference sequence). The CDR3 is 13 residues long. CDR3: CASSFDTAGGYTF.

The J gene is TRBJ2-3, the V gene TRBV5-1; TCRdb gives TRBD1 as the D gene, but with no DNA this cannot be confirmed. The CDR3 consists of 18 residues. Germline CDR1 reads SGHRS; CDR2 reads YFSETQ. The CDR3 is CASSRGDRGYTSTDTQYF.

This chain links TRBV11-1 with TRBJ2-3; as DNA is missing, the TRBD1 call by TCRdb cannot be tested. The CDR3 covers 18 residues. Germline V gene sequence: CDR1 SGHAT, CDR2 FQDESV (reference sequence). The CDR3 region is CASSSGQGVLSSTDTQYF.

The chain combines TRBV4-3 with TRBJ1-2. CDR1 is LGHNA and CDR2 is YSLEER in the germline V gene. The CDR3 runs to 14 residues. The CDR3 sequence: CASSQAGRGYGYTF.

V gene TRBV6-5 combines with J gene TRBJ2-6; the D gene TCRdb calls, TRBD1, cannot be checked with no DNA. Germline lookup yields CDR1 MNHEY and CDR2 SVGAGI. The CDR3 is 17 residues long. The CDR3 here is CASSYDNRTPGANVLTF.

This sequence joins TRBV6-2 or TRBV6-3 and TRBJ1-5; the D call from TCRdb, TRBD1, cannot be confirmed without DNA. The germline V gene has CDR1 MNHEY and CDR2 SVGEGT. The CDR3 has 14 amino acids. The CDR3 is CASGLQGVNQPQHF.

The CDR3 here is CASSMTSGSYEQYF. The chain has TRBV7-9 and TRBJ2-7; TCRdb names TRBD2, which stays unverified in the absence of DNA. Germline CDR1 is SEHNR and CDR2 is FQNEAQ (reference sequence). The CDR3 sequence is 14 residues long.

The CDR3: CASSPYASGTENTGELFF. This chain joins TRBV7-3 and TRBJ2-2; there is no DNA to check the TCRdb D call of TRBD1. From germline, CDR1 is SGHTA and CDR2 FQGTGA. The CDR3 is made up of 18 amino acids.

V is TRBV6-4 and J is TRBJ2-1; TCRdb lists TRBD2, though no DNA is available to test this call. This CDR3 region has 13 residues. CDR1 is MRHNA and CDR2 is SNTAGT in the germline V gene. The CDR3 loop is CASSGSSENEQFF.

This chain links TRBV5-1 with TRBJ1-1. The CDR3 has 13 amino acids. The germline gives CDR1 SGHRS, CDR2 YFSETQ. CDR3 loop: CASSLGELSEAFF.

The chain is built from TRBV4-3 and TRBJ1-5. Germline V gene lookup returns CDR1 LGHNA and CDR2 YSLEER. CDR3 length equals 16 residues. The CDR3: CASSQDGGYSNQPQHF.

The CDR3 sequence: CSVERGGQGEKLFF. The gene calls are TRBV29-1 and TRBJ1-4; no DNA is available, so the TRBD1 call from TCRdb remains unchecked. Germline V lookup: CDR1 SQVTM, CDR2 ANQGSEA. The CDR3 covers 14 residues. Filled out from reference TRBV29-1 and TRBJ1-4, the complete variable domain reads SAVISQKPSRDICQRGTSLTIQCQVDSQVTMMFWYRQQPGQSLTLIATANQGSEATYESGFVIDKFPISRPNLTFSTLTVSNMSPEDSSIYLCSVERGGQGEKLFFGSGTQLSVL.

The gene calls are TRBV4-2 and TRBJ1-5. Germline CDR1 and CDR2: LGHNA and YNFKEQ. The CDR3 is 14 amino acids. CDR3 in amino acids: CASSHGDSNQPQHF.

J is TRBJ1-2 and V is TRBV6-1; TCRdb's D call, TRBD1, is unchecked because there is no DNA. The V gene's germline CDR1 is MNHNS and CDR2 SASEGT. This CDR3 is 14 amino acids long. CDR3 loop: CASSAGQGSYGYTF.

The chain joins TRBV11-2 to TRBJ1-5. The CDR3 consists of 15 residues. Germline loops: CDR1 SGHAT, CDR2 FQNNGV. The CDR3 spells CASSLDQGGNQPQHF. Full variable domain (missing parts from reference TRBV11-2 and TRBJ1-5): EAGVAQSPRYKIIEKRQSVAFWCNPISGHATLYWYQQILGQGPKLLIQFQNNGVVDDSQLPKDRFSAERLKGVDSTLKIQPAKLEDSAVYLCASSLDQGGNQPQHFGDGTRLSIL.

The V and J genes are TRBV7-9 and TRBJ1-2; TCRdb selects TRBD1, and the lack of DNA leaves this call unchecked. CDR1 SEHNR and CDR2 FQNEAQ come from the germline V gene (reference sequence). The CDR3 is 16 amino acids. CDR3 protein: CASSPWTGLVVNGYTF.

This chain links TRBV7-9 with TRBJ1-5; TCRdb outputs TRBD1, but without DNA this stays unchecked. CDR1 and CDR2 (germline): SEHNR, FQNEAQ (reference sequence). The CDR3 spans 14 residues. The CDR3 loop is CASSHGQGSQPQHF.

The gene calls are TRBV5-1 and TRBJ1-6. Germline V gives CDR1 SGHRS, CDR2 YFSETQ. The length of the CDR3 is 16 residues. The CDR3 reads CASSLERQAYNSPLHF.

The gene calls are TRBV19 and TRBJ1-1. The CDR3 is 15 residues long. CDR1 LNHDA and CDR2 SQIVND come from the germline V gene (reference sequence). CDR3 residues: CASSIPLGIYTEAFF.

The chain carries TRBV29-1 and TRBJ1-2; the D gene TCRdb calls, TRBD1, cannot be checked with no DNA. Germline V gene lookup returns CDR1 SQVTM and CDR2 ANQGSEA. The CDR3 contains 13 residues. CDR3 amino acids: CSVESGGGYGYTF.

The chain couples TRBV7-2 to TRBJ2-5; as DNA is missing, the TRBD2 call by TCRdb cannot be tested. This CDR3 region has 14 residues. CDR1 and CDR2 (germline): SGHTA, FQGNSA. The CDR3 is CASSLAGLQETQYF.

The chain couples TRBV3-1 to TRBJ1-2; TCRdb lists TRBD1, though no DNA is available to test this call. This CDR3 has 14 amino acids. Germline CDR1 reads LGHDT; CDR2 reads YNNKEL (reference sequence). CDR3 loop: CASSQLGAVYGYTF. Supplemented by reference TRBV3-1 and TRBJ1-2, the full variable domain reads DTAVSQTPKYLVTQMGNDKSIKCEQNLGHDTMYWYKQDSKKFLKIMFSYNNKELIINETVPNRFSPKSPDKAHLNLHINSLELGDSAVYFCASSQLGAVYGYTFGSGTRLTVV.

The chain recombines TRBV12-3 or TRBV12-4 with TRBJ1-6. The length of the CDR3 is 15 residues. The CDR3 loop is CASSLETLYNSPLHF.

The V and J genes are TRBV3-1 and TRBJ1-2; the TCRdb D gene call, TRBD1, has no DNA to confirm it. This CDR3 comprises 16 residues. Germline CDR1 is LGHDT and CDR2 is YNNKEL (reference sequence). CDR3: CASSQGTGIVSYGYTF.

J is TRBJ2-3 and V is TRBV7-3; TCRdb returns TRBD1, unconfirmable since there is no DNA. Germline V gene data show CDR1 as SGHTA and CDR2 as FQGTGA. CDR3 size: 13 residues. CDR3 amino acids: CASSKPGGDTQYF.

The chain is built from TRBV6-2 or TRBV6-3 and TRBJ2-7. Germline V CDR1 and CDR2: MNHEY, SVGEGT. The CDR3 runs 11 residues. The CDR3: CASSYNYEQYF.

This sequence joins TRBV20-1 and TRBJ2-5. Germline V gene sequence: CDR1 DFQATT, CDR2 SNEGSKA (reference sequence). The CDR3 is made up of 13 amino acids. CDR3 sequence: CSAGGGDQETQYF.